The source of this T cell receptor beta chain is a study of blood T cells in healthy people across ages. Study-wide findings and caveats: When set beside aged donors, long-lived donors presented more naive CD4+ cells and higher diversity. Per-million-T-cell TCR beta diversity fell roughly linearly with age.

Notes on this clonotype: Its target is not known.

The second PCR ran roughly 7 to 11 cycles with a sample-barcoded 5' primer and J-beta primers. From the 5' RACE reads, TCRdb called clonotypes with MiXCR, one entry per CDR3 protein. The sample lists about 1.4 million distinct CDR3 sequences; around 59% were seen once. The CDR3 has 14 residues. The V end was cut by 3 bases, the J end by 2 bases, with 10 bases between. CDR1 is SGHAT and CDR2 is FQNNGV in the germline V gene. Every donor contributed about 10 milliliters of peripheral blood by blood draw. Specimen: blood. The chain carries TRBV11-2 and TRBJ2-5; D might be TRBD2 (6 bases). The receptor was isolated from a man between 18 and 35 years old in good health. DNA of the CDR3: TGTGCCAGCAGCTTTAATAGCGGACAAGAGACCCAGTACTTC. Protein sequence: CASSFNSGQETQYF.